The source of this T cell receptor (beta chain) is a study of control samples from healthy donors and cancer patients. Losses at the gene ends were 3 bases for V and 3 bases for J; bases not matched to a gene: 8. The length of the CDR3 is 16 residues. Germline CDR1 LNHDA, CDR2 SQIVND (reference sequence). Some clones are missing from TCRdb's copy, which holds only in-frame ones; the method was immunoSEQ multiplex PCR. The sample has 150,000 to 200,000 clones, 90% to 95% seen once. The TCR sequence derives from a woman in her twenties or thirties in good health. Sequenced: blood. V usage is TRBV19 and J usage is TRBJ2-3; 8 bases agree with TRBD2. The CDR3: CASSMSTGGGTDTQYF. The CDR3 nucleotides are TGTGCCAGTAGTATGAGTACGGGAGGGGGAACAGATACGCAGTATTTT.